This is a list of T cell receptor beta chains from one sample in a study of CD8 T cells in ankylosing spondylitis. TCRdb re-called the 5' RACE reads with MiXCR, one entry per CDR3 protein. Of about 160,000 distinct CDR3 sequences detected, approximately 20% appear once; the ten largest clones hold approximately 7.8%. Sequenced sample: blood, either unsorted or a sorted T cell fraction (not recorded which). These receptors were collected from a male donor with ankylosing spondylitis or in good health (not recorded which). Each CDR3 is given with its conserved first and last residue. Each record gives: J gene, D gene, CDR3 length, clone size, V gene, CDR3 DNA, CDR3 protein. D genes are given only for firm matches. Size tells how often a clone was seen (once, few, many) or the class of an expanded clone, and some rows leave it out.

J: TRBJ2-6
D: -
length: 16
size: -
V: TRBV6-5
DNA: TGTGCCAGCAGGCTCGCGTCAGGGGCTGGGGCCAACGTCCTGACTTTC
CDR3: CASRLASGAGANVLTF

J: TRBJ2-2
D: -
length: 15
size: few
V: TRBV6-2/TRBV6-3
DNA: TGTGCCAGCAGTTACCGACGGCAACTCACCGGGGAGCTGTTTTTT
CDR3: CASSYRRQLTGELFF

J: TRBJ2-2
D: -
length: 14
size: few
V: TRBV28
DNA: TGTGCCAGCACCCTGCGGGGAGACACCGGGGAGCTGTTTTTT
CDR3: CASTLRGDTGELFF

J: TRBJ2-6
D: TRBD2
length: 18
size: many
V: TRBV11-1
DNA: TGTGCCAGCAGCGTTACTAGCGTCCGACCCTCTGGGGCCAACGTCCTGACTTTC
CDR3: CASSVTSVRPSGANVLTF

J: TRBJ2-1
D: -
length: 15
size: many
V: TRBV12-3/TRBV12-4
DNA: TGTGCCAGCAGTTTCGCCGCAACCTCCTACAATGAGCAGTTCTTC
CDR3: CASSFAATSYNEQFF

J: TRBJ1-2
D: TRBD1
length: 15
size: many
V: TRBV29-1
DNA: TGCAGCGTTGCAGCTTACGGGACAGGGGGAAGTGGCTACACCTTC
CDR3: CSVAAYGTGGSGYTF

J: TRBJ1-3
D: -
length: 12
size: -
V: TRBV20-1
DNA: TGCAGTGCTAGGACAGTTGGAAACACCATATATTTT
CDR3: CSARTVGNTIYF

J: TRBJ2-2
D: TRBD1
length: 16
size: -
V: TRBV5-1
DNA: TGCGCCAGCAGCTTTGGAGACAGGGGCAACACCGGGGAGCTGTTTTTT
CDR3: CASSFGDRGNTGELFF

J: TRBJ1-4
D: -
length: 15
size: many
V: TRBV5-1
DNA: TGCGCCAGCAGCTGGACGACAGCGTCCGGTGAAAAACTGTTTTTT
CDR3: CASSWTTASGEKLFF

J: TRBJ1-6
D: -
length: 13
size: few
V: TRBV5-1
DNA: TGCGCCAGCAGCTTGGAAGAGAACTCACCCCTCCACTTT
CDR3: CASSLEENSPLHF

J: TRBJ2-3
D: -
length: 16
size: many
V: TRBV7-8
DNA: TGTGCCAGCAGCCGATTAGGTGAGGGCCAGGCAGATACGCAGTATTTT
CDR3: CASSRLGEGQADTQYF

J: TRBJ1-1
D: -
length: 15
size: few
V: TRBV12-3/TRBV12-4
DNA: TGTGCCAGCAGTTTGGGGGGAACCATGAACACTGAAGCTTTCTTT
CDR3: CASSLGGTMNTEAFF

J: TRBJ2-7
D: TRBD2
length: 15
size: many
V: TRBV5-1
DNA: TGCGCCAGCAGCTTGGGTGCGGGGGGGCCCTACGAGCAGTACTTC
CDR3: CASSLGAGGPYEQYF

J: TRBJ1-5
D: -
length: 14
size: -
V: TRBV6-5
DNA: TGTGCCAGCAGTAAACAGGGTAGGGATCAGCCCCAGCATTTT
CDR3: CASSKQGRDQPQHF

J: TRBJ2-7
D: -
length: 15
size: -
V: TRBV29-1
DNA: TGCAGCGTGGGGGGAACGCCAAGGGACTCCTACGAGCAGTACTTC
CDR3: CSVGGTPRDSYEQYF

J: TRBJ2-1
D: -
length: 15
size: many
V: TRBV4-1
DNA: TGCGCCAGCAGCCAAGATGGGGTTTGGGACAATGAGCAGTTCTTC
CDR3: CASSQDGVWDNEQFF

J: TRBJ1-1
D: -
length: 13
size: many
V: TRBV5-6
DNA: TGTGCCAGCAGCACCGCGCGGGGCACTGAAGCTTTCTTT
CDR3: CASSTARGTEAFF

J: TRBJ1-1
D: -
length: 15
size: many
V: TRBV6-5
DNA: TGTGCCAGCAGGGACTCGACAGGTCGAACGGCTGAAGCTTTCTTT
CDR3: CASRDSTGRTAEAFF

J: TRBJ2-1
D: TRBD2
length: 19
size: many
V: TRBV10-3
DNA: TGTGCCACCCACGACCACCCCGTCCCAGGGACTAGCGGTTACAATGAGCAGTTCTTC
CDR3: CATHDHPVPGTSGYNEQFF

J: TRBJ1-6
D: -
length: 14
size: many
V: TRBV5-1
DNA: TGCGCCAGCAGCGACGGGACTCGCGATTCACCCCTCCACTTT
CDR3: CASSDGTRDSPLHF

J: TRBJ1-2
D: -
length: 12
size: few
V: TRBV14
DNA: TGTGCCAGCAGCCCAGGAAACTATGGCTACACCTTC
CDR3: CASSPGNYGYTF

J: TRBJ2-7
D: -
length: 13
size: few
V: TRBV28
DNA: TGTGCCAGCCACAAATCTAGTGTCTACGAGCAGTACTTC
CDR3: CASHKSSVYEQYF

J: TRBJ2-2
D: -
length: 16
size: many
V: TRBV9
DNA: TGTGCCAGCAGCGGATGGCAGGGGGGTTCCACCGGGGAGCTGTTTTTT
CDR3: CASSGWQGGSTGELFF

J: TRBJ2-7
D: TRBD2
length: 14
size: -
V: TRBV23-1
DNA: TGCGCCAGCAGCCGAGCGGGGGAGTGGTACGAGCAGTACTTC
CDR3: CASSRAGEWYEQYF

J: TRBJ2-2
D: -
length: 13
size: few
V: TRBV5-1
DNA: TGCGCCAGCAGCTGGGGAGTTTCCGGGGAGCTGTTTTTT
CDR3: CASSWGVSGELFF

J: TRBJ2-7
D: -
length: 13
size: -
V: TRBV5-6
DNA: TGTGCCAGCAGCTTGCCAGGTCACTACGAGCAGTACTTC
CDR3: CASSLPGHYEQYF

J: TRBJ2-1
D: -
length: 14
size: -
V: TRBV19
DNA: TGTGCCACCGCGATCGGGGCCCAGGACAATGAGCAGTTCTTC
CDR3: CATAIGAQDNEQFF

J: TRBJ2-3
D: TRBD1
length: 15
size: many
V: TRBV12-3/TRBV12-4
DNA: TGTGCCAGCAGTTTCCTCGGACAGGGCACAGATACGCAGTATTTT
CDR3: CASSFLGQGTDTQYF

J: TRBJ1-6
D: -
length: 16
size: few
V: TRBV6-5
DNA: TGTGCCAGCAGTTCCCGGGGCGGTCCTAATAGTTCACCCCTCCACTTT
CDR3: CASSSRGGPNSSPLHF

J: TRBJ2-6
D: -
length: 16
size: -
V: TRBV6-1
DNA: TGTGCCAGCAGTGAATTAAGGGGATCTGGGGCCAACGTCCTGACTTTC
CDR3: CASSELRGSGANVLTF

J: TRBJ2-2
D: TRBD1
length: 17
size: many
V: TRBV20-1
DNA: TGCAGTGCTAGAGTACCTAGGACAGGGGGAGCGAACGGGGAGCTGTTTTTT
CDR3: CSARVPRTGGANGELFF

J: TRBJ2-3
D: TRBD2
length: 19
size: few
V: TRBV7-3
DNA: TGTGCCAGCAGCCCCCCTTCTAGCGGGGCCCTGGGGGTCACAGATACGCAGTATTTT
CDR3: CASSPPSSGALGVTDTQYF

J: TRBJ2-3
D: -
length: 14
size: many
V: TRBV19
DNA: TGTGCCACGACAGCAGGACCCCTCACAGATACGCAGTATTTT
CDR3: CATTAGPLTDTQYF

J: TRBJ1-2
D: -
length: 14
size: many
V: TRBV20-1
DNA: TGCAGTGCTAGGCGTGACACGGGGTACTATGGCTACACCTTC
CDR3: CSARRDTGYYGYTF

J: TRBJ2-3
D: TRBD2
length: 14
size: -
V: TRBV6-1
DNA: TGTGCCAGCAGTCGAGCGGGAAACACAGATACGCAGTATTTT
CDR3: CASSRAGNTDTQYF

J: TRBJ2-7
D: -
length: 14
size: few
V: TRBV19
DNA: TGTGCCAGTAGTAAGGCAGGGGATTCCTACGAGCAGTACTTC
CDR3: CASSKAGDSYEQYF

J: TRBJ1-1
D: TRBD1
length: 15
size: few
V: TRBV7-3
DNA: TGTGCCAGCAGCTCACAGGGGTATGGGAACACTGAAGCTTTCTTT
CDR3: CASSSQGYGNTEAFF

J: TRBJ2-3
D: TRBD1
length: 15
size: many
V: TRBV5-1
DNA: TGCGCCAGCACCTCTTCGGGACAGGGAATAGATACGCAGTATTTT
CDR3: CASTSSGQGIDTQYF

J: TRBJ1-1
D: -
length: 15
size: -
V: TRBV18
DNA: TGTGCCAGCTCACCCGGACTCATCTCGAACACTGAAGCTTTCTTT
CDR3: CASSPGLISNTEAFF

J: TRBJ2-7
D: TRBD1
length: 14
size: -
V: TRBV7-2
DNA: TGTGCCAGCAGCGAGCCGACAGGGAAGGACGAGCAGTACTTC
CDR3: CASSEPTGKDEQYF

J: TRBJ2-7
D: -
length: 14
size: many
V: TRBV29-1
DNA: TGCAGCGTGCGACAAGGTCTCTTAAATGGGTTTCAGTACTTC
CDR3: CSVRQGLLNGFQYF

J: TRBJ2-2
D: -
length: 13
size: many
V: TRBV20-1
DNA: TGCAGTGCTAGAGATCCGGGCGCCGGGGAGCTGTTTTTT
CDR3: CSARDPGAGELFF

J: TRBJ2-1
D: TRBD2
length: 15
size: many
V: TRBV6-4
DNA: TGTGCCAGCAGTGAACAACCTAGCGGGATGAGCGAGCAGTTCTTC
CDR3: CASSEQPSGMSEQFF

J: TRBJ2-1
D: TRBD1
length: 15
size: -
V: TRBV7-2
DNA: TGTGCCAGCAGCTTAGGGACAGGGGTTTCCAATGAGCAGTTCTTC
CDR3: CASSLGTGVSNEQFF

J: TRBJ2-5
D: -
length: 14
size: many
V: TRBV18
DNA: TGTGCCAGCTCACCTGCGGGGACCCAAGAGACCCAGTACTTC
CDR3: CASSPAGTQETQYF

J: TRBJ2-3
D: -
length: 15
size: many
V: TRBV4-1
DNA: TGCGCCAGCAGCCAAGACGGAAAACGCACAGATACGCAGTATTTT
CDR3: CASSQDGKRTDTQYF